These 32 T cell receptor beta chains came from one sample sequenced in a study of T-cell reconstitution after alpha-beta-depleted transplantation in children. This sample's TCRbeta library carried unique molecular identifier barcodes. MiXCR, run by TCRdb on the PCR reads, gives a single entry per CDR3 protein. Of about 900,000 distinct CDR3 sequences in the sample, around 30% are singletons; the top ten hold over 25%. Sequencing used PBMCs, mostly from graft donor cells, obtained 360 days after TCRalphabeta/CD19-depleted stem cell transplant. The receptor source for this set is a boy younger than two who had a stem cell transplant for SCID, so the T cells may come from the graft donor.

This clonotype was seen a few times. The chain employs TRBV20-1 and TRBJ2-3; 7 bases match TRBD1. Per the germline V gene, CDR1 is DFQATT and CDR2 is SNEGSKA (reference sequence). The CDR3 sequence is 15 residues long. Trimming took 5 bases from V and 3 from J; bases not matched to a gene: 11. This CDR3 is CSASVSATGTDTQYF. The DNA for the CDR3 is TGCAGTGCTTCAGTCAGCGCGACAGGGACAGATACGCAGTATTTT.

This clonotype has more than one count but fewer than ten. The CDR3 reads CASSARDSPPNEQFF. Written as DNA, the CDR3 is TGTGCCAGCAGCGCCCGGGACTCTCCTCCGAATGAGCAGTTCTTC. V usage is TRBV9 and J usage is TRBJ2-1; D possibly corresponds to TRBD2 (6 bases). The germline gives CDR1 SGDLS, CDR2 YYNGEE. The CDR3 spans 15 residues. V gave up 3 bases and J gave up 7 bases, with 17 bases separating them.

This clonotype has a count of ten or more. The rearrangement joins TRBV20-1 to TRBJ2-7; TRBD2 matches at 8 bases. The junction had 12 bases not matched to a gene; V was cut back by 6 bases and J by 5 bases. CDR3 length: 14 residues. CDR1 and CDR2 from the germline V gene are DFQATT and SNEGSKA (reference sequence). The CDR3 protein is CSAPAASGSDEQYF. CDR3 bases: TGCAGTGCCCCCGCGGCTAGCGGGTCCGACGAGCAGTACTTC.

This sequence joins TRBV7-9 and TRBJ2-5, with TRBD2 identical over 7 bases. Germline V lookup: CDR1 SEHNR, CDR2 FQNEAQ (reference sequence). The CDR3 length is 15 residues. V shed 8 bases, J shed 1 base, and the junction held 10 bases outside the gene matches. The CDR3 loop is CASRPVGGGQETQYF. The CDR3, as DNA: TGTGCCAGCCGTCCAGTTGGCGGGGGCCAAGAGACCCAGTACTTC.

The table lists this clonotype with many counts. This chain connects TRBV6-6 to TRBJ2-1; TRBD1 or TRBD2 may be the D gene (5 bases each). V lost 6 bases to trimming and J lost 4 bases, with 37 bases between them. The CDR3 length is 22 residues. Germline assignment: CDR1 MNHNY and CDR2 SVGAGI (reference sequence). CDR3 DNA sequence: TGTGCCAGCAGCCTGCCGGGGCCGTCTCCTTACAGCGGTTCCTCTCCTTACAATGAGCAGTTCTTC. Translated: CASSLPGPSPYSGSSPYNEQFF.

This clonotype was seen a few times. The CDR3 reads CATSSWTGSNTGELFF. As DNA, the CDR3 is TGTGCCACCAGCAGCTGGACAGGGTCGAACACCGGGGAGCTGTTTTTT. The genes are TRBV15 and TRBJ2-2, with 8 bases that match TRBD1. The CDR3 has 16 amino acids. The trim removed 3 bases at V and 0 bases at J, leaving 3 bases unmatched. Germline values: CDR1 LNHNV, CDR2 YYDKDF (reference sequence).

The chain carries TRBV7-2 and TRBJ2-2, with D possibly being TRBD1 (5 bases). From germline, CDR1 is SGHTA and CDR2 FQGNSA. This CDR3 region has 17 residues. V shed 0 bases and J shed 3 bases, with 14 bases lying between them. CDR3 in DNA: TGTGCCAGCAGCTTAGCTACCACAGGACCGTACACCGGGGAGCTGTTTTTT. Translated: CASSLATTGPYTGELFF.

The rearrangement uses TRBV6-2 or TRBV6-3 and TRBJ2-1; 10 bases fit TRBD2. The trim removed 8 bases at V and 7 bases at J, leaving 8 bases unmatched. The germline V gene has CDR1 MNHEY and CDR2 SVGEGT. This CDR3 comprises 14 residues. The CDR3 region is CASFQRGGRNEQFF. In nucleotides, the CDR3 is TGTGCCAGCTTCCAGCGGGGGGGCCGGAATGAGCAGTTCTTC.

This rearrangement joins TRBV15 to TRBJ2-5; the match to TRBD2 covers 8 bases. V lost 7 bases to trimming and J lost 5 bases; unmatched junction nucleotides: 12. CDR1 and CDR2 (germline): LNHNV, YYDKDF (reference sequence). The CDR3 sequence is 15 residues long. CDR3 loop: CATTLRPGGEETQYF. CDR3 bases: TGTGCCACCACCCTTCGACCGGGGGGGGAGGAGACCCAGTACTTC.

J is TRBJ1-2 and V is TRBV7-9; unclear D gene. The germline V gene encodes CDR1 SEHNR and CDR2 FQNEAQ (reference sequence). V was cut by 1 base and J by 2 bases, with 11 bases left in between. This CDR3 comprises 15 residues. The CDR3 DNA is TGTGCCAGCAGCTTAGGGGCCGTATGGAACTATGGCTACACCTTC. The encoded protein is CASSLGAVWNYGYTF.

The V and J genes are TRBV10-3 and TRBJ2-7; TRBD1 matches 7 bases. Losses at the gene ends were 6 bases for V and 3 bases for J; bases not matched to a gene: 11. This CDR3 spans 15 amino acids. The V gene's germline CDR1 is ENHRY and CDR2 SYGVKD. CDR3 sequence reads: CAIRNRQGPFYEQYF. The CDR3 DNA sequence: TGTGCCATCAGGAACAGACAGGGTCCCTTCTACGAGCAGTACTTC.

This chain joins TRBV6-5 and TRBJ1-1, with 7 bases identical to TRBD1. Germline values: CDR1 MNHEY, CDR2 SVGAGI. The CDR3 extends over 13 amino acids. The V gene end was trimmed by 2 bases and the J gene end by 8 bases; junction bases not matched to a gene: 5. This chain's CDR3 is CASSYATGWEAFF. The CDR3 coding sequence is TGTGCCAGCAGTTACGCGACAGGGTGGGAAGCTTTCTTT.

This chain uses TRBV6-5 with TRBJ1-4; a weak D match, TRBD1 (6 bases). This CDR3 has 18 residues. Germline CDR1 MNHEY, CDR2 SVGAGI. Trimming removed 0 bases from V and 7 bases from J, with 21 bases in between. The CDR3 nucleotides are TGTGCCAGCAGTTACTCCAGGGACAAGCCAAGCGGTATTGAAAAACTGTTTTTT. Translated, it gives CASSYSRDKPSGIEKLFF.

This clonotype was recorded a few times. The chain uses TRBV21-1 and TRBJ1-5; no DNA check was done on the table's D call, TRBD1. TRBV21-1 is a recognized pseudogene. The CDR3 has 16 amino acids. The CDR3, as DNA: TGTGCCAGCAGCAAAGTGGCAGGGGCGGGCAATCAGCCCCAGCATTTT. This codes for CASSKVAGAGNQPQHF.

This clonotype was recorded many times. The chain links TRBV5-1 to TRBJ2-2, with a tentative D call TRBD2 (6 bases). Deletions cut 7 bases from V and 5 bases from J, with 21 bases between. Germline V gene lookup returns CDR1 SGHRS and CDR2 YFSETQ. There are 16 residues in the CDR3. CDR3 nucleotide sequence: TGCGCCAGCGGCCCTTATTCCTCGGCGGGGACCGGGGAGCTGTTTTTT. Protein product: CASGPYSSAGTGELFF.

The chain is built from TRBV7-9 and TRBJ2-1, with TRBD1 identical over 7 bases. V shed 11 bases and J 5 bases; nucleotides not matched to a gene: 6. CDR1 is SEHNR, CDR2 FQNEAQ, per germline (reference sequence). The CDR3 contains 12 residues. The CDR3 nucleotides are TGTGCCGTCTGGGACAGCGACAATGAGCAGTTCTTC. Translated, it gives CAVWDSDNEQFF.

This clonotype showed up just a few times. The chain uses TRBV29-1 and TRBJ2-3; TRBD1 might be the D (6 bases). Germline CDR1 and CDR2: SQVTM and ANQGSEA. V was clipped by 7 bases and J by 3 bases, with 14 bases between them. This CDR3 is 13 amino acids long. CDR3 in amino acids: CSGAKGTTDTQYF. CDR3 coding DNA: TGCAGCGGTGCCAAGGGGACAACAGATACGCAGTATTTT.

This clonotype was counted ten times or more. This chain connects TRBV24-1 to TRBJ2-3; tentatively, D is TRBD1 (6 bases). The CDR3 consists of 18 residues. The ends were cut back, 2 bases at V and 2 bases at J, with 19 bases in the middle. Germline CDR1 KGHDR, CDR2 SFDVKD. The CDR3 here is CATSDYGGGRLLTDTQYF. The CDR3 nucleotides read TGTGCCACCAGTGATTATGGTGGGGGCAGACTACTCACAGATACGCAGTATTTT.

V and J are TRBV12-3 or TRBV12-4 and TRBJ2-6; 10 bases align to TRBD1. The CDR3 totals 18 residues. V lost 5 bases and J lost 4; bases outside the gene matches: 11. CDR3 coding DNA: TGTGCCAGCAGTCGCCTGACAGGGGGCGCGGAAGGGGCCAACGTCCTGACTTTC. This sequence encodes CASSRLTGGAEGANVLTF.

This clonotype was observed a few times. The chain uses TRBV5-5 and TRBJ2-7, with a possible D match to TRBD1 (6 bases). The V gene lost 0 bases and the J gene lost 0 bases, with 10 bases spanning the gap. This CDR3 has 15 amino acids. The germline CDR1 and CDR2 sequences are SGHKS and YYEKEE (reference sequence). CDR3: CASSLVPGDSYEQYF. The CDR3 DNA sequence: TGTGCCAGCAGCTTGGTCCCAGGGGACTCCTACGAGCAGTACTTC.

This clonotype showed up just a few times. V gene TRBV7-8 combines with J gene TRBJ2-3; TRBD2 matches at 10 bases. CDR1 and CDR2 (germline): SGHVS, FQNEAQ. The CDR3 extends over 15 amino acids. With 8 bases clipped from V and 1 base from J, the junction kept 6 bases outside the gene matches. This CDR3 is CASAVLAGRTDTQYF. CDR3 sequence (DNA): TGTGCCAGCGCGGTACTAGCGGGGCGCACAGATACGCAGTATTTT.

There are many counts of this clonotype. This chain uses TRBV20-1 with TRBJ2-3; unclear D gene. Germline CDR1 DFQATT, CDR2 SNEGSKA (reference sequence). The germline V and J ends were trimmed by 2 bases and 2 bases, with 17 bases remaining between them. The CDR3 totals 16 residues. The CDR3 DNA is TGCAGTGCTAGAAGGTGGGCCAGTCAAGACACAGATACGCAGTATTTT. It codes for CSARRWASQDTDTQYF.

This clonotype has only a few counts. This chain uses TRBV6-2 or TRBV6-3 with TRBJ1-1; the D is unclear. The CDR3 runs to 16 residues. Germline V gene sequence: CDR1 MNHEY, CDR2 SVGEGT. V lost 6 bases to trimming and J lost 0 bases, with 17 bases between them. The chain's CDR3 is CASRPNKLLMNTEAFF. In DNA form, the CDR3 reads TGTGCCAGCAGGCCTAACAAGCTCTTGATGAACACTGAAGCTTTCTTT.

The chain is built from TRBV2 and TRBJ2-5; possibly TRBD1 or TRBD2 for D (6 bases each). Trimming shortened V by 4 bases and J by 5 bases, and 11 bases separated the two germline ends. CDR3 size: 13 residues. Germline V gene sequence: CDR1 SNHLY, CDR2 FYNNEI. The CDR3 DNA reads as TGTGCCAGCAGTGGGAGGGGGATGGAGACCCAGTACTTC. It specifies CASSGRGMETQYF.

This clonotype was seen more than once but under ten times. V gene TRBV12-3 or TRBV12-4 combines with J gene TRBJ2-3; TRBD1 matches at 10 bases. Unmatched junction bases numbered 6, after V lost 3 bases and J lost 3 bases. This CDR3 is 16 amino acids long. The CDR3 loop reads CASSFGDRGRTDTQYF. For the CDR3, the DNA is TGTGCCAGCAGTTTTGGGGACAGGGGAAGAACAGATACGCAGTATTTT.

V is TRBV10-2 and J is TRBJ2-5; D gene uncertain. The CDR3 covers 14 residues. The V gene lost 6 bases and the J gene lost 6 bases, with 17 bases spanning the gap. The germline gives CDR1 WSHSY, CDR2 SAAADI. The CDR3 nucleotides read TGCGCCAGCAGCAGTGGAACCGGCCCGAAGACCCAGTACTTC. This encodes CASSSGTGPKTQYF.

This sequence joins TRBV20-1 and TRBJ2-1, with 10 nucleotides matching TRBD2. The CDR3 length is 14 residues. CDR1 is DFQATT and CDR2 is SNEGSKA in the germline V gene (reference sequence). Trimming took 5 bases from V and 0 from J; bases not matched to a gene: 1. CDR3: CSASSGGSYNEQFF. CDR3 in DNA: TGCAGTGCTTCTAGCGGGGGCTCCTACAATGAGCAGTTCTTC.

Here the CDR3 DNA reads TGTGCCAGCAGTGGGGCACAGGGGGCCGGTGAGACCCAGTACTTC. It specifies CASSGAQGAGETQYF. The chain uses TRBV12-3 or TRBV12-4 and TRBJ2-5; 9 bases agree with TRBD1. Trimming removed 5 bases from V and 5 bases from J; junction bases left unmatched: 9. The CDR3 is 15 amino acids.

This clonotype came up a few times. This chain joins TRBV19 and TRBJ1-3; D is perhaps TRBD1 (5 bases). Germline loops: CDR1 LNHDA, CDR2 SQIVND (reference sequence). This CDR3 region has 16 residues. Trimming cost V 5 bases and J 0 bases, with 14 bases left between them. The CDR3: CASSALQVRSGNTIYF. In DNA, the CDR3 is TGTGCCAGTAGTGCCTTACAGGTCCGCTCTGGAAACACCATATATTTT.

A few counts support this clonotype. The J gene is TRBJ2-3, the V gene TRBV4-3; 8 nucleotides match TRBD2. Germline assignment: CDR1 LGHNA and CDR2 YSLEER. There are 16 residues in the CDR3. V shed 2 bases and J 3 bases; nucleotides not matched to a gene: 7. The CDR3 is CASSQLGGGPTDTQYF. Written as DNA, the CDR3 is TGCGCCAGCAGCCAATTAGGCGGGGGGCCTACAGATACGCAGTATTTT.

V usage is TRBV10-3 and J usage is TRBJ2-1, with D perhaps matching TRBD2 (5 bases). The V and J ends lost 10 bases and 7 bases respectively, with 14 bases between them. This CDR3 has 12 residues. Germline V CDR1 and CDR2: ENHRY, SYGVKD. CDR3 coding DNA: TGTGCCACTTCGCCGGGGTGGAATGAGCAGTTCTTC. It codes for CATSPGWNEQFF.

This clonotype was detected a few times. This chain uses TRBV5-6 with TRBJ2-1; D call uncertain. The CDR3 has 12 residues. Germline CDR1 reads SGHDT; CDR2 reads YYEEEE. V was cut by 0 bases and J by 9 bases, with 7 bases left in between. CDR3 DNA: TGTGCCAGCAGCTTGGTTAAGGGTGAGCAGTTCTTC. Translation: CASSLVKGEQFF.